Listed below are T cell receptor beta chains from one sample, sequenced in a study of patients and donors after allogeneic stem cell transplantation. MiXCR, run by TCRdb on the RT-PCR reads, gives a single entry per CDR3 protein. The table lists 150,000 to 250,000 distinct CDR3 sequences, roughly two fifths of them singletons. Sequencing input: blood, either unsorted or a sorted T cell fraction (not recorded which). Every receptor here comes from a human donor who was either an allogeneic HSCT recipient or a stem cell or donor lymphocyte infusion donor (not recorded which). It is not recorded whose cells these are; they may come from a transplant donor. CDR3s include the opening cysteine and the closing phenylalanine or tryptophan. D genes are given only for firm matches. Expanded clones get a size class; other rows say once, few or many, or leave the size out.

D gene: .; clone size: few; CDR3 length: 13; J gene: TRBJ2-7; V gene: TRBV29-1; CDR3 protein: CSVGTEVAYEQYF; CDR3 DNA: TGCAGCGTCGGGACGGAGGTAGCCTACGAGCAGTACTTC
D gene: .; clone size: few; CDR3 length: 14; J gene: TRBJ1-4; V gene: TRBV12-3/TRBV12-4; CDR3 protein: CASSSAGVSEKLFF; CDR3 DNA: TGTGCCAGCAGTTCCGCAGGGGTTAGTGAAAAACTGTTTTTT
D gene: .; clone size: .; CDR3 length: 15; J gene: TRBJ2-5; V gene: TRBV25-1; CDR3 protein: CASSILATYQETQYF; CDR3 DNA: TGTGCCAGCTCTATCCTAGCCACTTACCAAGAGACCCAGTACTTC
D gene: TRBD1; clone size: .; CDR3 length: 16; J gene: TRBJ2-2; V gene: TRBV12-3/TRBV12-4; CDR3 protein: CASSSVDRVNTGELFF; CDR3 DNA: TGTGCCAGCAGTTCCGTGGACAGGGTGAACACCGGGGAGCTGTTTTTT
D gene: .; clone size: .; CDR3 length: 11; J gene: TRBJ2-2; V gene: TRBV2; CDR3 protein: CASLETGELFF; CDR3 DNA: TGTGCCAGCCTGGAAACCGGGGAGCTGTTTTTT
D gene: .; clone size: .; CDR3 length: 15; J gene: TRBJ2-5; V gene: TRBV4-2; CDR3 protein: CASSKGSADQETQYF; CDR3 DNA: TGTGCCAGCAGCAAAGGTTCAGCGGACCAAGAGACCCAGTACTTC
D gene: TRBD1; clone size: once; CDR3 length: 14; J gene: TRBJ1-1; V gene: TRBV27; CDR3 protein: CASSLEQGTVEAFF; CDR3 DNA: TGTGCCAGCAGTTTAGAACAGGGGACGGTTGAAGCTTTCTTT
D gene: .; clone size: .; CDR3 length: 13; J gene: TRBJ1-1; V gene: TRBV12-3/TRBV12-4; CDR3 protein: CASSLGDRAEAFF; CDR3 DNA: TGTGCCAGCAGTCTTGGAGATCGGGCTGAAGCTTTCTTT
D gene: .; clone size: few; CDR3 length: 14; J gene: TRBJ2-2; V gene: TRBV12-3/TRBV12-4; CDR3 protein: CASSSTENTGELFF; CDR3 DNA: TGTGCCAGCAGTTCGACAGAGAACACCGGGGAGCTGTTTTTT
D gene: TRBD2; clone size: few; CDR3 length: 14; J gene: TRBJ2-3; V gene: TRBV24-1; CDR3 protein: CATSLAGAGDTQYF; CDR3 DNA: TGTGCCACCAGTCTAGCGGGAGCGGGAGATACGCAGTATTTT
D gene: TRBD1; clone size: few; CDR3 length: 15; J gene: TRBJ1-3; V gene: TRBV15; CDR3 protein: CATSRDMGQGYTIYF; CDR3 DNA: TGTGCCACCAGCAGAGATATGGGACAGGGATACACCATATATTTT
D gene: .; clone size: .; CDR3 length: 13; J gene: TRBJ2-3; V gene: TRBV28; CDR3 protein: CATQGDSTDTQYF; CDR3 DNA: TGTGCCACCCAAGGGGATAGCACAGATACGCAGTATTTT
D gene: .; clone size: .; CDR3 length: 15; J gene: TRBJ2-7; V gene: TRBV5-1; CDR3 protein: CASSLLSGQAYEQYF; CDR3 DNA: TGCGCCAGCAGCTTGCTGTCGGGACAAGCCTACGAGCAGTACTTC
D gene: .; clone size: few; CDR3 length: 11; J gene: TRBJ1-1; V gene: TRBV20-1; CDR3 protein: CSALQGPEAFF; CDR3 DNA: TGCAGTGCTCTACAGGGCCCTGAAGCTTTCTTT
D gene: TRBD1; clone size: .; CDR3 length: 15; J gene: TRBJ2-7; V gene: TRBV15; CDR3 protein: CATSKDRGPSYEQYF; CDR3 DNA: TGTGCCACCAGCAAAGACAGGGGCCCTTCCTACGAGCAGTACTTC
D gene: .; clone size: few; CDR3 length: 14; J gene: TRBJ1-1; V gene: TRBV18; CDR3 protein: CASSLIDRNTEAFF; CDR3 DNA: TGTGCCAGCTCACTCATCGACCGTAACACTGAAGCTTTCTTT
D gene: .; clone size: few; CDR3 length: 14; J gene: TRBJ1-4; V gene: TRBV6-5; CDR3 protein: CASRARDTNEKLFF; CDR3 DNA: TGTGCCAGCCGGGCCAGGGATACCAATGAAAAACTGTTTTTT
D gene: TRBD2; clone size: .; CDR3 length: 15; J gene: TRBJ2-3; V gene: TRBV7-6; CDR3 protein: CASSFTREGADTQYF; CDR3 DNA: TGTGCCAGCAGCTTTACGCGGGAGGGCGCAGATACGCAGTATTTT
D gene: .; clone size: few; CDR3 length: 14; J gene: TRBJ1-3; V gene: TRBV12-3/TRBV12-4; CDR3 protein: CASSLDGAGNTIYF; CDR3 DNA: TGTGCCAGCAGCCTCGACGGAGCTGGAAACACCATATATTTT
D gene: .; clone size: .; CDR3 length: 13; J gene: TRBJ2-3; V gene: TRBV20-1; CDR3 protein: CSARASGTDTQYF; CDR3 DNA: TGCAGTGCTAGAGCTAGCGGCACAGATACGCAGTATTTT
D gene: .; clone size: .; CDR3 length: 15; J gene: TRBJ2-1; V gene: TRBV7-2; CDR3 protein: CASIVTGSYYNEQFF; CDR3 DNA: TGTGCCAGCATCGTCACAGGGTCGTACTACAATGAGCAGTTCTTC
D gene: TRBD2; clone size: .; CDR3 length: 15; J gene: TRBJ2-3; V gene: TRBV6-6; CDR3 protein: CASRILAGGTDTQYF; CDR3 DNA: TGTGCCAGCAGGATACTAGCGGGAGGGACAGATACGCAGTATTTT
D gene: .; clone size: .; CDR3 length: 14; J gene: TRBJ1-6; V gene: TRBV2; CDR3 protein: CASSRDGWNSPLHF; CDR3 DNA: TGTGCCAGCAGCCGGGACGGATGGAATTCACCCCTCCACTTT
D gene: .; clone size: .; CDR3 length: 12; J gene: TRBJ1-4; V gene: TRBV7-2; CDR3 protein: CASSSDNEKLFF; CDR3 DNA: TGTGCCAGCAGCTCAGACAATGAAAAACTGTTTTTT
D gene: .; clone size: .; CDR3 length: 15; J gene: TRBJ1-2; V gene: TRBV4-3; CDR3 protein: CASSQEPGLEDGYTF; CDR3 DNA: TGCGCCAGCAGCCAAGAACCGGGGTTAGAGGATGGCTACACCTTC
D gene: TRBD1; clone size: .; CDR3 length: 14; J gene: TRBJ1-4; V gene: TRBV2; CDR3 protein: CASSDPRTGEKLFF; CDR3 DNA: TGTGCCAGCAGTGATCCTCGGACAGGCGAAAAACTGTTTTTT
D gene: TRBD1; clone size: .; CDR3 length: 13; J gene: TRBJ2-7; V gene: TRBV4-3; CDR3 protein: CASSQATGNEQYF; CDR3 DNA: TGCGCCAGCAGCCAGGCGACAGGGAACGAGCAGTACTTC
D gene: TRBD1; clone size: .; CDR3 length: 17; J gene: TRBJ1-5; V gene: TRBV28; CDR3 protein: CASSIRQGQNSNQPQHF; CDR3 DNA: TGTGCCAGCAGTATCCGACAGGGGCAAAATAGCAATCAGCCCCAGCATTTT
D gene: .; clone size: .; CDR3 length: 12; J gene: TRBJ2-7; V gene: TRBV29-1; CDR3 protein: CSVGATVEQQYF; CDR3 DNA: TGCAGCGTTGGGGCGACAGTAGAACAGCAGTACTTC
D gene: .; clone size: .; CDR3 length: 12; J gene: TRBJ1-2; V gene: TRBV5-1; CDR3 protein: CASVGRAGGYTF; CDR3 DNA: TGCGCCAGCGTCGGGCGGGCCGGTGGCTACACCTTC
D gene: .; clone size: .; CDR3 length: 14; J gene: TRBJ1-1; V gene: TRBV20-1; CDR3 protein: CSARVRHLNTEAFF; CDR3 DNA: TGCAGTGCTAGAGTCAGACACTTGAACACTGAAGCTTTCTTT
D gene: .; clone size: few; CDR3 length: 17; J gene: TRBJ1-3; V gene: TRBV7-8; CDR3 protein: CASSFPRDSSSGNTIYF; CDR3 DNA: TGTGCCAGCAGCTTCCCCCGGGACTCGAGCTCTGGAAACACCATATATTTT
D gene: TRBD2; clone size: .; CDR3 length: 19; J gene: TRBJ2-5; V gene: TRBV12-3/TRBV12-4; CDR3 protein: CASSSIAGEGGFSKETQYF; CDR3 DNA: TGTGCCAGCAGTTCCATAGCGGGAGAAGGGGGGTTCTCCAAAGAGACCCAGTACTTC
D gene: .; clone size: once; CDR3 length: 16; J gene: TRBJ2-3; V gene: TRBV6-6; CDR3 protein: CASSYSTGGTTDTQYF; CDR3 DNA: TGTGCCAGCAGTTACTCGACTGGCGGGACAACAGATACGCAGTATTTT
D gene: .; clone size: many; CDR3 length: 15; J gene: TRBJ1-3; V gene: TRBV11-2; CDR3 protein: CASSLGAGDGNTIYF; CDR3 DNA: TGTGCCAGCAGCTTAGGCGCAGGTGACGGAAACACCATATATTTT
D gene: .; clone size: few; CDR3 length: 16; J gene: TRBJ2-7; V gene: TRBV27; CDR3 protein: CASSWSSPLSSYEQYF; CDR3 DNA: TGTGCCAGCAGTTGGTCCTCCCCTCTCAGCTCCTACGAGCAGTACTTC
D gene: TRBD1; clone size: few; CDR3 length: 16; J gene: TRBJ1-5; V gene: TRBV12-3/TRBV12-4; CDR3 protein: CASSASTGARNQPQHF; CDR3 DNA: TGTGCCAGCAGTGCAAGCACAGGGGCGCGAAATCAGCCCCAGCATTTT
D gene: TRBD1; clone size: few; CDR3 length: 16; J gene: TRBJ1-5; V gene: TRBV15; CDR3 protein: CATSFFDREYYQPQHF; CDR3 DNA: TGTGCCACCAGCTTCTTTGACAGGGAATATTATCAGCCCCAGCATTTT
D gene: TRBD1; clone size: .; CDR3 length: 17; J gene: TRBJ1-5; V gene: TRBV12-3/TRBV12-4; CDR3 protein: CASSTPRDRESNQPQHF; CDR3 DNA: TGTGCCAGCAGCACACCCCGGGACAGGGAAAGCAATCAGCCCCAGCATTTT
D gene: .; clone size: .; CDR3 length: 18; J gene: TRBJ2-3; V gene: TRBV12-3/TRBV12-4; CDR3 protein: CASSLALSWGGLTDTQYF; CDR3 DNA: TGTGCCAGCAGTTTAGCGCTATCCTGGGGCGGACTCACAGATACGCAGTATTTT
D gene: TRBD2; clone size: few; CDR3 length: 15; J gene: TRBJ2-1; V gene: TRBV10-3; CDR3 protein: CAISDWREGGNEQFF; CDR3 DNA: TGTGCCATCAGTGACTGGCGGGAGGGTGGCAATGAGCAGTTCTTC
D gene: .; clone size: once; CDR3 length: 12; J gene: TRBJ1-1; V gene: TRBV2; CDR3 protein: CASSDGFGEAFF; CDR3 DNA: TGTGCCAGCAGTGACGGTTTCGGAGAAGCTTTCTTT
D gene: .; clone size: .; CDR3 length: 15; J gene: TRBJ2-2; V gene: TRBV7-7; CDR3 protein: CASSLIGANTGELFF; CDR3 DNA: TGTGCTAGCAGCTTAATTGGGGCGAACACCGGGGAGCTGTTTTTT